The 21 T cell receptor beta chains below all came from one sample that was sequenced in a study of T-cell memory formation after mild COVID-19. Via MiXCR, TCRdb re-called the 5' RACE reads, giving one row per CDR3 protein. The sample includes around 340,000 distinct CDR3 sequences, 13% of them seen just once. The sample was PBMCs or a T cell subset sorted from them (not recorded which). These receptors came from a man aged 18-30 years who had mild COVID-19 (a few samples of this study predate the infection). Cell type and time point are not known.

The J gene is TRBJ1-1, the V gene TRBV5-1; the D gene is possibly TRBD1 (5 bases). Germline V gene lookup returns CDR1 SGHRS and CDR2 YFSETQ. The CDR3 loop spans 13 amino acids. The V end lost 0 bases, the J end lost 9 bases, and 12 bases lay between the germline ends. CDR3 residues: CASSLAGDAKAFF. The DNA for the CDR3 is TGCGCCAGCAGCTTGGCGGGGGACGCGAAAGCTTTCTTT.

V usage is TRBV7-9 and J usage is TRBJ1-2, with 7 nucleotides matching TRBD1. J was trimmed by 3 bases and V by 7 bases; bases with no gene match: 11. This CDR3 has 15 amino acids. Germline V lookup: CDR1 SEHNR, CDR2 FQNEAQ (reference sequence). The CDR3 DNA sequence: TGTGCCAGCACTAAAGAGGGGGCTCATCACTATGGCTACACCTTC. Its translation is CASTKEGAHHYGYTF.

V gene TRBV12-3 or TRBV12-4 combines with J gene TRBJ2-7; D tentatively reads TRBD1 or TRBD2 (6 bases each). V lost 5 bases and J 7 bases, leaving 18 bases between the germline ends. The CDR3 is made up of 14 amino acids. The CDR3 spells CASSPDGGEWEQYV. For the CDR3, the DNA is TGTGCCAGCAGTCCCGACGGGGGCGAGTGGGAGCAGTACGTC.

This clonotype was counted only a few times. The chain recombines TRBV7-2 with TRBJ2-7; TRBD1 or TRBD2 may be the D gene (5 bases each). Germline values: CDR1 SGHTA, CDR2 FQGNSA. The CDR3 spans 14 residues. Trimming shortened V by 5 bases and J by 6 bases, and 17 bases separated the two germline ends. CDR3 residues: CASSAVAGSGEQYV. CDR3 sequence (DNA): TGTGCCAGCAGCGCCGTGGCAGGGAGCGGCGAGCAGTACGTC.

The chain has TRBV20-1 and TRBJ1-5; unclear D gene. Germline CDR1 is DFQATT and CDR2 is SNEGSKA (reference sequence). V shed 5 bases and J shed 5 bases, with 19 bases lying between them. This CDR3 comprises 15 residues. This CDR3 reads CSARLRNLRDQPQHF. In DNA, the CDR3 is TGCAGTGCTCGACTCCGAAATCTACGAGATCAGCCCCAGCATTTT.

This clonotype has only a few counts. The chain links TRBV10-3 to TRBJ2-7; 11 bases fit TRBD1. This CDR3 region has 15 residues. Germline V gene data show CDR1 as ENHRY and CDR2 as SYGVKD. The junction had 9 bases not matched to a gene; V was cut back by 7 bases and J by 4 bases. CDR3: CAIMGGQGARYEQYF. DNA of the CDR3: TGTGCCATCATGGGAGGACAGGGGGCTCGGTACGAGCAGTACTTC.

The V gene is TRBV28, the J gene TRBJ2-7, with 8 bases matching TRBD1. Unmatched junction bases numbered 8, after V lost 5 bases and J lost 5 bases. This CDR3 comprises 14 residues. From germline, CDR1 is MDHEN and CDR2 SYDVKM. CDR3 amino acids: CASSRRGRVDEQYV. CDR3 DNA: TGTGCCAGCAGTCGCAGGGGGCGCGTTGACGAGCAGTACGTC.

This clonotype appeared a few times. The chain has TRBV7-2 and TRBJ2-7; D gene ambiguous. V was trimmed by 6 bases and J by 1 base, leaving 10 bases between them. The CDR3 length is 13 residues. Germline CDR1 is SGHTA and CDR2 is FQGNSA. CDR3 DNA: TGTGCCAGCAGTAGGGTCAGGTCCTACGAGCAGTACTTC. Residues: CASSRVRSYEQYF.

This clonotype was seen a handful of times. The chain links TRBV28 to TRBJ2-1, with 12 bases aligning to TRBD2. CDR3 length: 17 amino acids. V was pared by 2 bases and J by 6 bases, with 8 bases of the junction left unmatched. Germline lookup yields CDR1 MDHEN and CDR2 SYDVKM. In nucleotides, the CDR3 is TGTGCCAGCAGTTTACCTGCGGGACTAGCGGGCCTCAATGAGCAGTTCTTC. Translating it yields CASSLPAGLAGLNEQFF.

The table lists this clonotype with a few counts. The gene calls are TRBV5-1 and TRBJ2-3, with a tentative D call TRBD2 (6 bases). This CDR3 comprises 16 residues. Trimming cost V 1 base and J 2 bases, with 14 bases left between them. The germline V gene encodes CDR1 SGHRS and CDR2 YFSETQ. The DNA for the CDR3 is TGCGCCAGCAGCTTGAGGACTACCCTCTCCACAGATACGCAGTATTTT. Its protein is CASSLRTTLSTDTQYF.

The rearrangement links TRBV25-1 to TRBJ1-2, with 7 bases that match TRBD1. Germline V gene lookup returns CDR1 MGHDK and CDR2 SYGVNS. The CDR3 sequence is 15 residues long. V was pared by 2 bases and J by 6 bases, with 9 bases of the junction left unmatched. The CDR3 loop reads CASSERQGWLHGYTF. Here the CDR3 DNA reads TGTGCCAGCAGTGAACGACAGGGTTGGTTGCATGGCTACACCTTC.

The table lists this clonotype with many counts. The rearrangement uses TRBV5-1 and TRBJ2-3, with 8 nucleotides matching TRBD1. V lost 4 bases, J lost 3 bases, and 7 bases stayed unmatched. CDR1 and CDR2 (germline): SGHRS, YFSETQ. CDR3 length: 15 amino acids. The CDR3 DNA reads TGCGCCAGCAGCCTTCGGACAGGGCAAACAGATACGCAGTATTTT. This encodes CASSLRTGQTDTQYF.

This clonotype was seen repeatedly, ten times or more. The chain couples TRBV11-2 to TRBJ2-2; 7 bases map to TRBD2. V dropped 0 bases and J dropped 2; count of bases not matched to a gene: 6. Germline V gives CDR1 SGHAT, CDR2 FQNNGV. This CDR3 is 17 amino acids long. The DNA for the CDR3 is TGTGCCAGCAGCTTAGATGGGCGGGGGATAAACACCGGGGAGCTGTTTTTT. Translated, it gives CASSLDGRGINTGELFF.

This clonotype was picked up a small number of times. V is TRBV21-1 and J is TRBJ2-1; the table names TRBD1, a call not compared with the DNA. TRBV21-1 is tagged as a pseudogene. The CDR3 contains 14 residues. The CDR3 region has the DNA TGTGCCAGCTGCTACAGGGAAACCTACAATGAGCAGTTCTTC. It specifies CASCYRETYNEQFF.

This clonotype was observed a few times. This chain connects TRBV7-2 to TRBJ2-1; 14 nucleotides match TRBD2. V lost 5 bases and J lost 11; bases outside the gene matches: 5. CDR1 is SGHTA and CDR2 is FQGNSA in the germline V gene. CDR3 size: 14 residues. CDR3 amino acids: CASSRGTSGGQQFF. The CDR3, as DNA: TGTGCCAGCAGCCGAGGGACTAGCGGGGGACAGCAGTTCTTC.

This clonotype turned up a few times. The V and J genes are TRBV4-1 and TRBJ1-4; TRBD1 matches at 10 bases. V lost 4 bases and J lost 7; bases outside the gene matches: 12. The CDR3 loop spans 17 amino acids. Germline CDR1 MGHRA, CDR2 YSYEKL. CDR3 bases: TGCGCCAGCAGCCCGGTGACAGGGGGCGGACTAGGTGAAAAACTGTTTTTT. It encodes CASSPVTGGGLGEKLFF.

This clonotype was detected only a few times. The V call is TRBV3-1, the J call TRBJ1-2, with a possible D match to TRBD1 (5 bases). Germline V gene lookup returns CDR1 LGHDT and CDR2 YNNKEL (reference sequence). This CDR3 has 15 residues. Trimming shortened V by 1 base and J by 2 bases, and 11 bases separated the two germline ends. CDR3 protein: CASSQGGSGNYGYTF. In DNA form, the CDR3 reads TGTGCCAGCAGCCAAGGGGGCAGCGGAAACTATGGCTACACCTTC.

The chain's CDR3 is CSVASQGPDNEQFF. CDR3 in DNA: TGCAGCGTTGCAAGCCAGGGGCCCGACAATGAGCAGTTCTTC. The chain has TRBV29-1 and TRBJ2-1; tentatively, D is TRBD1 (6 bases). Deletions cut 4 bases from V and 5 bases from J, with 15 bases between. Germline CDR1 SQVTM, CDR2 ANQGSEA. The length of the CDR3 is 14 residues.

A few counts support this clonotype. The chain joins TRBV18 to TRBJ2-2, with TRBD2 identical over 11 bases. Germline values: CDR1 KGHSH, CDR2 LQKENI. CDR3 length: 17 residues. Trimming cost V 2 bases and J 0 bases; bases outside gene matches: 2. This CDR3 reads CASSPGLAGANTGELFF. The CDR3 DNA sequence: TGTGCCAGCTCACCAGGACTAGCGGGTGCGAACACCGGGGAGCTGTTTTTT.

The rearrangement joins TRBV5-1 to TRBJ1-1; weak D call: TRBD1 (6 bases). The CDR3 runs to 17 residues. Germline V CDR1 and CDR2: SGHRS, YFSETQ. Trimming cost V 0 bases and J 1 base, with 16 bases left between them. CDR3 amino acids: CASSLAAGEERNTEAFF. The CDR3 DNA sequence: TGCGCCAGCAGCTTGGCGGCAGGGGAGGAGAGGAACACTGAAGCTTTCTTT.

CDR3 protein: CASSVGTYQETQYF. CDR3 DNA: TGTGCCAGCAGTGTTGGGACTTACCAAGAGACCCAGTACTTC. V and J are TRBV6-1 and TRBJ2-5, with D tentatively TRBD2 (6 bases). Looked up from germline, CDR1 is MNHNS and CDR2 is SASEGT. V lost 4 bases and J 0 bases, leaving 9 bases between the germline ends. CDR3 length: 14 amino acids.